This TCR beta chain was identified during a study of T cells in pancreatic ductal adenocarcinoma. The ends were cut back, 5 bases at V and 4 bases at J, with 12 bases in the middle. Germline V lookup: CDR1 MNHNY, CDR2 SVGAGI (reference sequence). This CDR3 contains 14 residues. Data came from immunoSEQ multiplex PCR; TCRdb stores just in-frame clones and leaves some out. This sample has under 15,000 clones; about nine tenths occur once, and the top ten carry more than 15%. Points on this clone: The antigen is not known.

Findings of the study overall: Blood had more productive templates and about 7.9-fold more unique clonotypes than tumor. The resected cohort was biased toward the minority with early-stage disease. Mean clonality was approximately 0.11 in tumors and approximately 0.072 in blood, not significantly different. Tumors hold more CD45RO+ effector T cells, which may bias toward lower diversity.

Selected pancreatic ductal adenocarcinoma patients had undergone surgery without neoadjuvant therapy. V is TRBV6-6 and J is TRBJ1-3; TRBD1 might be the D (5 bases). What was sequenced was PBMCs. The clonotype was recovered from a human donor with pancreatic ductal adenocarcinoma. The CDR3 spells CASSADMGGNTIYF. The CDR3 nucleotides read TGTGCCAGCAGTGCGGACATGGGAGGAAACACCATATATTTT.